The 26 T cell receptor beta chains given below trace back to one sample, sequenced in a study of spatial heterogeneity in lung cancer. Time point specified: blood at routine non-recurrence follow-up after resection. Unsorted tumor, nontumor lung tissue or cryopreserved PBMC supplied the whole RNA. TCRdb independently ran MiXCR on the 5' RACE reads; one entry per CDR3 protein. The repertoire holds 50,000 to 60,000 distinct CDR3 sequences, with roughly 8.1% as singletons. The sample was PBMCs, taken at follow-up. The source of these receptors is a female donor with early-stage non-small cell lung cancer.

This clonotype was found many times. The chain combines TRBV28 with TRBJ1-5, with D tentatively TRBD1 (6 bases). Trimming stripped 4 bases from V and 2 bases from J, with 6 bases between. This CDR3 comprises 13 residues. Germline values: CDR1 MDHEN, CDR2 SYDVKM. The CDR3 nucleotides are TGTGCCAGCAGTTCAGGGGGCAATCAGCCCCAGCATTTT. As protein: CASSSGGNQPQHF.

The chain joins TRBV28 to TRBJ1-1; D remains ambiguous. CDR3 size: 13 residues. CDR1 is MDHEN, CDR2 SYDVKM, per germline. V dropped 10 bases and J dropped 0 bases, with 12 bases sitting between them. Here the CDR3 reads CATLSNMNTEAFF. For the CDR3, the DNA is TGTGCCACCTTGTCCAACATGAACACTGAAGCTTTCTTT.

This clonotype was detected many times. The V and J genes are TRBV12-3 or TRBV12-4 and TRBJ2-3, with TRBD2 matching over 11 bases. J gave up 0 bases and V 6 bases, and 8 bases lay outside the gene matches. There are 17 residues in the CDR3. Here the CDR3 reads CASSRAVAGGSTDTQYF. CDR3 nucleotide sequence: TGTGCCAGCAGCCGGGCCGTAGCGGGGGGGAGCACAGATACGCAGTATTTT.

In this sample, this clonotype turned up many times. The chain couples TRBV11-2 to TRBJ1-5; perhaps TRBD1 as D (5 bases). CDR3 size: 17 residues. CDR1 and CDR2 (germline): SGHAT, FQNNGV. Trimming removed 1 base from V and 3 bases from J, with 16 bases in between. CDR3 protein: CASSLGRGSGPNQPQHF. CDR3 in DNA: TGTGCCAGCAGCTTAGGGAGGGGTTCAGGGCCCAATCAGCCCCAGCATTTT.

This chain uses TRBV30 with TRBJ2-4; D is possibly TRBD1 (5 bases). Trimming cost V 0 bases and J 2 bases, with 11 bases left between them. This CDR3 has 15 amino acids. CDR1 is GTSNPN and CDR2 is SVGIG in the germline V gene (reference sequence). CDR3 loop: CAWSVYRTPKNIQYF. In nucleotides, the CDR3 is TGTGCCTGGAGTGTCTACAGGACGCCCAAAAACATTCAGTACTTC.

This clonotype was observed many times. The chain recombines TRBV5-4 with TRBJ2-2; D ambiguous. From germline, CDR1 is SGHNT and CDR2 YYREEE (reference sequence). The CDR3 is 13 residues long. V lost 4 bases and J lost 6, with 10 bases in between. The CDR3 is CASSIDLSGELFF. Written as DNA, the CDR3 is TGTGCCAGCAGCATCGATTTATCCGGGGAGCTGTTTTTT.

This clonotype was counted many times. The gene calls are TRBV10-3 and TRBJ1-2; 8 bases agree with TRBD1. V lost 2 bases, J lost 8 bases, and 10 bases stayed unmatched. The germline V gene encodes CDR1 ENHRY and CDR2 SYGVKD. The CDR3 totals 15 residues. CDR3 coding DNA: TGTGCCATCAGTGAGCGTTACGACAGGGGCGAAGGCTACACCTTC. Encoded protein: CAISERYDRGEGYTF.

At least ten counts were recorded for this clonotype. The genes are TRBV13 and TRBJ2-1, with TRBD2 matching over 10 bases. V was clipped by 5 bases and J by 8 bases; unmatched bases: 9. The CDR3 length is 15 residues. CDR1 is PRHDT and CDR2 is FYEKMQ in the germline V gene (reference sequence). CDR3 in DNA: TGTGCCAGCAGCCTCCAGCGGGGGGGCCAGGATGAGCAGTTCTTC. It codes for CASSLQRGGQDEQFF.

The chain employs TRBV20-1 and TRBJ1-5; tentative D call: TRBD1 (5 bases). V dropped 0 bases and J dropped 7 bases, with 7 bases sitting between them. The germline gives CDR1 DFQATT, CDR2 SNEGSKA (reference sequence). The CDR3 has 12 amino acids. This chain's CDR3 is CSAREGGQPQHF. The DNA of the CDR3 is TGCAGTGCTAGAGAGGGGGGGCAGCCCCAGCATTTT.

This clonotype was observed many times. The chain combines TRBV24-1 with TRBJ2-5; D gene unclear. Germline values: CDR1 KGHDR, CDR2 SFDVKD. The CDR3 totals 12 residues. The V end was cut by 6 bases, the J end by 5 bases, with 9 bases between. Written as DNA, the CDR3 is TGTGCCACCAGTTCCGCCGGGGAGACCCAGTACTTC. Translating it yields CATSSAGETQYF.

The V and J genes are TRBV15 and TRBJ2-1, with 7 bases fitting TRBD2. The CDR3 extends over 15 amino acids. Germline CDR1 and CDR2: LNHNV and YYDKDF (reference sequence). After removal of 5 bases from V and 0 bases from J, the junction contained 4 bases not matched to a gene. CDR3 loop: CATSRAGHSYNEQFF. The CDR3 region has the DNA TGTGCCACCAGCCGAGCGGGGCACTCCTACAATGAGCAGTTCTTC.

The V gene is TRBV15, the J gene TRBJ2-7; 9 bases match TRBD1. J was trimmed by 5 bases and V by 3 bases; bases with no gene match: 5. This CDR3 has 14 residues. Per germline, CDR1 LNHNV and CDR2 YYDKDF (reference sequence). CDR3 coding DNA: TGTGCCACCAGCAGCCGGGACAGGGACCACGAGCAGTACTTC. It specifies CATSSRDRDHEQYF.

The chain joins TRBV7-2 to TRBJ2-3; 12 nucleotides agree with TRBD2. Germline assignment: CDR1 SGHTA and CDR2 FQGNSA. Trimming took 5 bases from V and 3 from J; bases not matched to a gene: 6. The CDR3 spans 16 residues. In DNA, the CDR3 is TGTGCCAGCAGCCTGACTAGCGGGGGAAGGACAGATACGCAGTATTTT. Translating gives CASSLTSGGRTDTQYF.

There are many counts of this clonotype. The V and J genes are TRBV6-5 and TRBJ1-2, with no clear D. The germline V and J ends were trimmed by 0 bases and 8 bases, with 13 bases remaining between them. CDR1 is MNHEY, CDR2 SVGAGI, per germline. The CDR3 is made up of 14 amino acids. The CDR3 DNA reads as TGTGCCAGCAGTTACTCGAATCTGGGTTGGGGCTACACCTTC. Protein product: CASSYSNLGWGYTF.

This clonotype was observed many times. This chain links TRBV24-1 with TRBJ1-3; tentative D call: TRBD1 (5 bases). The V end was cut by 8 bases, the J end by 0 bases, with 13 bases between. The germline gives CDR1 KGHDR, CDR2 SFDVKD. This CDR3 has 15 residues. CDR3 sequence (DNA): TGTGCCACCACCCGGGACCGACGCTCTGGAAACACCATATATTTT. Translation gives CATTRDRRSGNTIYF.

The chain has TRBV12-3 or TRBV12-4 and TRBJ2-3; tentative D call: TRBD2 (6 bases). CDR3 length: 15 residues. The V and J ends lost 5 bases and 4 bases respectively, with 16 bases between them. The CDR3 sequence: CASSPGDASADTQYF. The CDR3, as DNA: TGTGCCAGCAGTCCGGGGGATGCGAGCGCAGATACGCAGTATTTT.

The chain carries TRBV12-3 or TRBV12-4 and TRBJ2-1; a weak D match, TRBD2 (5 bases). V lost 2 bases, J lost 0 bases, and 14 bases lay in between. The CDR3 is made up of 17 amino acids. The CDR3 sequence is CASSLSVLAGSYNEQFF. CDR3 coding DNA: TGTGCCAGCAGTTTAAGTGTCCTAGCAGGCTCCTACAATGAGCAGTTCTTC.

This clonotype showed up many times. This chain links TRBV18 with TRBJ1-6, with TRBD1 as a possible D gene (5 bases). Per the germline V gene, CDR1 is KGHSH and CDR2 is LQKENI. V was trimmed by 6 bases and J by 2 bases, leaving 11 bases between them. CDR3 size: 15 residues. CDR3 region: CASSYQGAYNSPLHF. In DNA form, the CDR3 reads TGTGCCAGCTCGTACCAGGGCGCCTATAATTCACCCCTCCACTTT. The full variable domain, its missing parts supplied by reference TRBV18 and TRBJ1-6, is NAGVMQNPRHLVRRRGQEARLRCSPMKGHSHVYWYRQLPEEGLKFMVYLQKENIIDESGMPKERFSAEFPKEGPSILRIQQVVRGDSAAYFCASSYQGAYNSPLHFGNGTRLTVT.

This clonotype was recorded at least ten times. The genes are TRBV5-1 and TRBJ2-2, with D tentatively TRBD1 (7 bases). The CDR3 sequence is 16 residues long. Trimming cost V 1 base and J 7 bases, with 17 bases left between them. Germline V gene data show CDR1 as SGHRS and CDR2 as YFSETQ. CDR3 residues: CASSLLDREVNGELFF. The CDR3 DNA reads as TGCGCCAGCAGCTTGCTAGACAGGGAGGTGAACGGGGAGCTGTTTTTT.

This clonotype was seen many times. The genes are TRBV30 and TRBJ1-1, with a weak D call TRBD1 (5 bases). Between the trimmed V and J ends, which lost 4 bases and 10 bases, there was a span of 19 bases. CDR1 and CDR2 (germline): GTSNPN, SVGIG (reference sequence). This CDR3 contains 13 residues. The CDR3 region has the DNA TGTGCCTGGACCATTAACCGGGAGGGGACAGCTTTCTTT. Amino acid sequence: CAWTINREGTAFF.

The gene calls are TRBV5-5 and TRBJ1-1; no clear D gene. The germline V gene encodes CDR1 SGHKS and CDR2 YYEKEE (reference sequence). Trimming took off 7 bases at V and 4 bases at J, with 17 bases between the two ends. The CDR3 length is 14 residues. CDR3 region: CASRVGEGFTEAFF. CDR3 DNA sequence: TGTGCCAGCCGGGTTGGTGAGGGTTTCACTGAAGCTTTCTTT.

This clonotype came up many times. The J gene is TRBJ1-3, the V gene TRBV7-9; TRBD1 matches at 7 bases. The CDR3 covers 15 residues. With V trimmed by 6 bases and J by 1 base, 6 bases remained unmatched. The germline gives CDR1 SEHNR, CDR2 FQNEAQ (reference sequence). The CDR3 protein is CASSRGTASGNTIYF. The CDR3 coding sequence is TGTGCCAGCAGTCGGGGGACAGCTTCTGGAAACACCATATATTTT.

Details on this clonotype: A junction end diverges from the germline sequence, so it may reflect a read error. V and J are TRBV11-2 and TRBJ1-3; a weak D match, TRBD1 (6 bases). Looked up from germline, CDR1 is SGHAT and CDR2 is FQNNGV. This CDR3 has 14 amino acids. CDR3 amino acids: CASSRTASVNTIYF. In DNA form, the CDR3 reads TGTGCCAGCAGCCGGACAGCGTCTGTAAACACCATATATTTT. The full variable domain, its missing parts supplied by reference TRBV11-2 and TRBJ1-3, is EAGVAQSPRYKIIEKRQSVAFWCNPISGHATLYWYQQILGQGPKLLIQFQNNGVVDDSQLPKDRFSAERLKGVDSTLKIQPAKLEDSAVYLCASSRTASVNTIYFGEGSWLTVV.

This clonotype was seen just once. The rearrangement links TRBV19 to TRBJ1-5; D is perhaps TRBD1 (6 bases). The CDR3 consists of 16 residues. The V and J ends lost 5 bases and 2 bases respectively, with 16 bases between them. CDR1 LNHDA and CDR2 SQIVND come from the germline V gene (reference sequence). The CDR3 DNA sequence: TGTGCCAGTAGTTTTGGGACATCAATGGGCAATCAGCCCCAGCATTTT. It encodes CASSFGTSMGNQPQHF. The full variable domain, completed using reference TRBV19 and TRBJ1-5, is DGGITQSPKYLFRKEGQNVTLSCEQNLNHDAMYWYRQDPGQGLRLIYYSQIVNDFQKGDIAEGYSVSREKKESFPLTVTSAQKNPTAFYLCASSFGTSMGNQPQHFGDGTRLSIL.

V is TRBV7-9 and J is TRBJ2-7; D possibly matches TRBD1 or TRBD2 (5 bases each). V lost 5 bases and J lost 2, with 16 bases in between. Germline V gene sequence: CDR1 SEHNR, CDR2 FQNEAQ (reference sequence). The CDR3 runs to 15 residues. The CDR3 DNA follows: TGTGCCAGCAGCCCCCTTGGGCAGGGACCCTACGAGCAGTACTTC. It encodes CASSPLGQGPYEQYF.

This clonotype is deemed medium-sized (0.01 to 0.1%). The chain combines TRBV24-1 with TRBJ2-5; 13 bases are a match to TRBD2. Trimming at V came to 12 bases and at J to 3 bases, leaving 6 bases not matched to a gene. The CDR3 has 14 residues. CDR1 KGHDR and CDR2 SFDVKD come from the germline V gene. The chain's CDR3 is CASGTSGAEETQYF. As DNA, the CDR3 is TGTGCCTCCGGGACTAGCGGGGCAGAAGAGACCCAGTACTTC.